The source of this T cell receptor beta chain is a study of T cell responses to AZD1222 COVID-19 vaccine (dated by TCRdb to about 2021). Study-level background: AZD1222 recipients with second doses at about 4 weeks or about 12 weeks were pooled, because spike-specific TCR depth and breadth did not differ between schedules. Trial participants were enrolled into age subgroups of 18-55, 56-69 and 70-plus years, which contained approximately 150, 30 and 60 TCR-sequenced participants, respectively. TCR sequencing was performed for some 250 trial participants, of whom roughly 200 were given two doses of AZD1222 and around 26 were given two doses of MenACWY control vaccine. Study-wide findings and limitations: Conclusions about previously exposed vaccinees were limited because only six or seven AZD1222 recipients were SARS-CoV-2 seropositive at baseline. No day 14 peak-response samples were available, so repertoires were characterized only after the peak T cell response. In the small 56-69-year group, the increase in depth fell short of significance, most likely because of low power. The whole spike protein was spanned by vaccine-associated CD4 TCRs, and dominant responses were seen in regions 160-218 and 743-854. Reportedly, almost half of the unique spike-specific TCRs recognized epitopes lying outside the regions that are mutated in the B.1.351 and B.1.1.7 variants. After two AZD1222 doses, spike-specific TCR breadth and depth were significantly higher than at day 0 and than in MenACWY recipients. Participants were mostly white British, with more females than males. The authors suggested clonal diversity may have been underestimated.

A word on this clone: Its antigen is not yet known. Base qualities are not at hand, and no much larger clone is one base apart.

The CDR3 regions of human TCRbeta chains were subjected to immunosequencing. The original pipeline was this. Repertoire TCRs were checked for matches against a reference library of SARS-CoV-2-specific TCRs that had been generated using the MIRA antigen-specificity platform. Breadth was defined as the fraction of unique TCRs that were SARS-CoV-2-associated. Depth was defined as the fraction of total T cells that were SARS-CoV-2-associated. Using the MIRA data, each spike-specific TCR was mapped to the spike region that the TCR reacts to and placed in a CD4 or CD8 class. Log10-transformed breadth and depth values were compared by one-way ANOVA with Sidak's multiple comparisons tests. TCRdb holds this immuneACCESS table with in-frame rearrangements only. Some clones are missing; in checked studies, unresolved V genes explain under half, and the rest has no known cause. From that table come the V and J calls and clone size; the DNA was used to work out D and trimming. The sample table holds tens of thousands of clones, of which roughly 87% were seen once. The ten largest make up 24% of the sample.

Explained via the paper, the time point label denotes: baseline before first vaccination. Samples from vaccinated people were obtained from the UK trials COV001 and COV002, which included a single-blind randomized controlled phase 2/3 trial of AZD1222 (ChAdOx1 nCoV-19) in healthy adults. For TCRbeta chain sequencing, PBMC samples were collected from trial participants at day 0 and at day 28 after the second dose. This sample comprised peripheral blood, obtained on day 0 of AZD1222 vaccination. This TCR derives from an adult in good health.

The CDR3 loop reads CASSKQGSSSYNEQFF. The nucleotide sequence is given as TGTGCCAGTAGTAAACAGGGATCTAGCTCCTACAATGAGCAGTTCTTC. The V gene is TRBV19 and the J gene is TRBJ2-1; a tentative D match to TRBD1 spans 6 bases. Measured from the cysteine to the phenylalanine, the CDR3 is 16 residues long. Kept here is only the CDR3 DNA, which spans 48 bases and is read in frame from base 1. The germline V gene (reference sequence) yields LNHDA for CDR1 and SQIVND for CDR2. V sheds 4 bases and J sheds 0 bases, leaving 13 bases between their ends. This CDR3, with the reference TRBV19 and TRBJ2-1 proteins standing in past its ends, gives the full variable domain DGGITQSPKYLFRKEGQNVTLSCEQNLNHDAMYWYRQDPGQGLRLIYYSQIVNDFQKGDIAEGYSVSREKKESFPLTVTSAQKNPTAFYLCASSKQGSSSYNEQFFGPGTRLTVL.